This TCR beta chain was documented in a study of T cell repertoires in cytomegalovirus infection. At the level of the study: Through public TCR beta signatures, both CMV infection and matching HLA type were indicated.

A remark on this clonotype: Its antigen is unidentified.

This CDR3 is 13 amino acids long. The germline V and J ends were trimmed by 3 bases and 8 bases, with 14 bases remaining between them. CDR1 is DFQATT and CDR2 is SNEGSKA in the germline V gene (reference sequence). Each CDR3 protein is one row after TCRdb ran MiXCR on the reads. The sample has 450,000 to 600,000 distinct CDR3 sequences, 42% seen once. This clonotype was sampled from a human donor in good health (CMV status not recorded). Some clones in this sample may be carry-over from other donors' samples. The gene calls are TRBV20-1 and TRBJ1-5; a possible D gene is TRBD1 (5 bases). The sequencing here drew on cultured PBMCs, taken from culture after CMV antigen stimulation. This chain's CDR3 is CSARTGSREPQHF. CDR3 DNA sequence: TGCAGTGCTAGGACTGGGTCCAGGGAGCCCCAGCATTTT.